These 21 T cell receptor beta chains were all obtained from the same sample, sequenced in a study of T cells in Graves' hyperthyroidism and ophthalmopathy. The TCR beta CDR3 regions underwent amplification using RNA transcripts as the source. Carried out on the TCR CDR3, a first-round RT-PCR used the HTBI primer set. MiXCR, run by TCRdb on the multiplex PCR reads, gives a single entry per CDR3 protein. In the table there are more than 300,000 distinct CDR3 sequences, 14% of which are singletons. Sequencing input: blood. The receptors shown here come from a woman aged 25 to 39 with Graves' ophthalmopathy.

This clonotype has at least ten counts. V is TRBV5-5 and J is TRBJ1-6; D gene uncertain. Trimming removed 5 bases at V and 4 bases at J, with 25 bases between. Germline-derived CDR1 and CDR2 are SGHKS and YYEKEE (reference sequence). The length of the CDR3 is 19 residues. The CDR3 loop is CASRQLGAGVPQYNSPLHF. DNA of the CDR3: TGTGCCAGCAGACAACTCGGCGCAGGCGTTCCTCAATATAATTCACCCCTCCACTTT.

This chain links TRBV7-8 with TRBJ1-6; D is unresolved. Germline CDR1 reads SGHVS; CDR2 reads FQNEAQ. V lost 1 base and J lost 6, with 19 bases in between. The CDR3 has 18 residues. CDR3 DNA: TGTGCCAGCAGCTTAGTTGTCATGCAAGGGAGCGGTAATTCACCCCTCCACTTT. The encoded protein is CASSLVVMQGSGNSPLHF. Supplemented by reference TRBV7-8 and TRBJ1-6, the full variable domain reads GAGVSQSPRYKVAKRGQDVALRCDPISGHVSLFWYQQALGQGPEFLTYFQNEAQLDKSGLPSDRFFAERPEGSVSTLKIQRTQQEDSAVYLCASSLVVMQGSGNSPLHFGNGTRLTVT.

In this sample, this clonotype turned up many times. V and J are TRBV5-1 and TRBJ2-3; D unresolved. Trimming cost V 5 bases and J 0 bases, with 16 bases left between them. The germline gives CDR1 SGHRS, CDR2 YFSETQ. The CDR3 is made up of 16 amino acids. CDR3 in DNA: TGCGCCAGCAGAATCACGGGCGGCGTTAGCACAGATACGCAGTATTTT. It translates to CASRITGGVSTDTQYF. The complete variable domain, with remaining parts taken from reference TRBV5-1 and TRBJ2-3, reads KAGVTQTPRYLIKTRGQQVTLSCSPISGHRSVSWYQQTPGQGLQFLFEYFSETQRNKGNFPGRFSGRQFSNSRSEMNVSTLELGDSALYLCASRITGGVSTDTQYFGPGTRLTVL.

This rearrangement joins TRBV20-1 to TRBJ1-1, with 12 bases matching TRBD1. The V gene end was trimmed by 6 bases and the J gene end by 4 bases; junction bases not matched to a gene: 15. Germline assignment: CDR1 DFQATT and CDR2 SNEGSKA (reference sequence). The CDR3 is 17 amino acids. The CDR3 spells CSAPDYMGQGAATEAFF. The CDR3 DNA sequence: TGCAGTGCCCCCGACTATATGGGACAGGGGGCGGCCACTGAAGCTTTCTTT.

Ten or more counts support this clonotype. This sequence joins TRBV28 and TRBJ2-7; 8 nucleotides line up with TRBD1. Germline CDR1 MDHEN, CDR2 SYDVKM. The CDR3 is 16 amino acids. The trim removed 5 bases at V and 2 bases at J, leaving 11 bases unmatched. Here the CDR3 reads CASSLDHRGVTYEQYF. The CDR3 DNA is TGTGCCAGCAGTCTGGACCACAGGGGGGTCACCTACGAGCAGTACTTC.

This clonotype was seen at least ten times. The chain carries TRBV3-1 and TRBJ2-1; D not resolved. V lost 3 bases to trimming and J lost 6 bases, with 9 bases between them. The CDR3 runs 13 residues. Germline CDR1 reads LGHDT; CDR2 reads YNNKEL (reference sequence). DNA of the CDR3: TGTGCCAGCAGCCACCTCGTTGGCAATGAGCAGTTCTTC. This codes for CASSHLVGNEQFF.

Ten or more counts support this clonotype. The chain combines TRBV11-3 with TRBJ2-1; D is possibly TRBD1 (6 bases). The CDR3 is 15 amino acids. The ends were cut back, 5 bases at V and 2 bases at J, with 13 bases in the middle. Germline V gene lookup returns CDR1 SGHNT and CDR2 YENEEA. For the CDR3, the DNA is TGTGCCAGCAGCGGGGACAAGACCGCCTACAATGAGCAGTTCTTC. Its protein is CASSGDKTAYNEQFF.

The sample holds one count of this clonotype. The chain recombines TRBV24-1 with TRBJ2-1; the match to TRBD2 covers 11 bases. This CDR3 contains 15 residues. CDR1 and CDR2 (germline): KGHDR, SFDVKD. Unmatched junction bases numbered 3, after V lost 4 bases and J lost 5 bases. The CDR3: CATSERLAGNNEQFF. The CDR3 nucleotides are TGTGCCACCAGTGAGCGACTAGCGGGGAACAATGAGCAGTTCTTC.

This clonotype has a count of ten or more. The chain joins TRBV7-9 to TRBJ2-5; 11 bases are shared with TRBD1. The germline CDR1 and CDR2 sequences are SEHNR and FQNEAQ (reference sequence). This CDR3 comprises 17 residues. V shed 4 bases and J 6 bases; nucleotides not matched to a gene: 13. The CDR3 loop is CASSSTGTGGDIKTQYF. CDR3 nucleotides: TGTGCCAGCAGCTCGACCGGGACAGGGGGGGATATAAAGACCCAGTACTTC.

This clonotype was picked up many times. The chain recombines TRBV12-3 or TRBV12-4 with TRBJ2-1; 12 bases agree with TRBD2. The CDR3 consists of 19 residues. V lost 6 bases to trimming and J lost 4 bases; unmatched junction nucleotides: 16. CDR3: CASRSSGLAGMRGYNEQFF. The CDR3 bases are TGTGCCAGCAGGAGCTCAGGACTAGCGGGGATGCGTGGATACAATGAGCAGTTCTTC.

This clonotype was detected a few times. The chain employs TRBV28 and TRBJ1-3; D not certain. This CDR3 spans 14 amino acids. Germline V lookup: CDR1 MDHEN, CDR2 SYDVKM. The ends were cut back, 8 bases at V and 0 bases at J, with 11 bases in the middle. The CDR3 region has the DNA TGTGCCAGCTCGCGGGATTTCTCTGGAAACACCATATATTTT. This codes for CASSRDFSGNTIYF.

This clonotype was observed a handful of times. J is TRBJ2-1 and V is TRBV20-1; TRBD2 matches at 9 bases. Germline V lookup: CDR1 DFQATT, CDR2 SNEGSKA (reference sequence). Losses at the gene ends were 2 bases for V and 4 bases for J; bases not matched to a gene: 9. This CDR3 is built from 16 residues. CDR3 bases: TGCAGTGCTAGACCCCAGACTAGCGGAGCGTACAATGAGCAGTTCTTC. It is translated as CSARPQTSGAYNEQFF.

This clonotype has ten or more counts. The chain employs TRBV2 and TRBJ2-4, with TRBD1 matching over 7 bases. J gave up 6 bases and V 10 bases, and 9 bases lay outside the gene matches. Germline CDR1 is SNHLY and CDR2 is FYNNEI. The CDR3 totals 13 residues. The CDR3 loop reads CATPDREGNIQYF. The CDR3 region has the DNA TGTGCCACCCCCGACAGGGAAGGAAACATTCAGTACTTC.

The DNA of the CDR3 is TGTGCCAGCAGACTCGAAAAACTGTTTTTT. This sequence encodes CASRLEKLFF. The chain couples TRBV6-2 or TRBV6-3 to TRBJ1-4; D is unresolved. Trimming removed 6 bases at V and 8 bases at J, with 4 bases between. This CDR3 has 10 residues. Germline V gene lookup returns CDR1 MNHEY and CDR2 SVGEGT.

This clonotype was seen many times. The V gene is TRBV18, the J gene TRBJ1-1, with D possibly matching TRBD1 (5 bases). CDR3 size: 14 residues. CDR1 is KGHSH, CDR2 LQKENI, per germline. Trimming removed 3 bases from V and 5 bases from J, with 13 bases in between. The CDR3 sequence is CASSPEGKGTEAFF. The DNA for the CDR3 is TGTGCCAGCTCACCGGAAGGGAAGGGGACTGAAGCTTTCTTT.

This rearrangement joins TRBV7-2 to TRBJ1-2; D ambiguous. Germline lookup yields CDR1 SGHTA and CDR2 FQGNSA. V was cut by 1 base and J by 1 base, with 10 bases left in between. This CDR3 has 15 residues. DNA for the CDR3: TGTGCCAGCAGCTTAGAAAGGACCCTTAACTATGGCTACACCTTC. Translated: CASSLERTLNYGYTF.

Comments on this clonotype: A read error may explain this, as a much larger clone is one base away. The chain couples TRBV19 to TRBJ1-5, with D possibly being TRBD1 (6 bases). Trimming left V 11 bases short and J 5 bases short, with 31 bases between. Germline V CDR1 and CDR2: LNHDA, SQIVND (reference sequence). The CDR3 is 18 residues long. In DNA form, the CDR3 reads TGTGCCTGTGCGACAACAACCTACAGGGAGCGGGGGGATCAGCCCCAGCATTTT. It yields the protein CACATTTYRERGDQPQHF.

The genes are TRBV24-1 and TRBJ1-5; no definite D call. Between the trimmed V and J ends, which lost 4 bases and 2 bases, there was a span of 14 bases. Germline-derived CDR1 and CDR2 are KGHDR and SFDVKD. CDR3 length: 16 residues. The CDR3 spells CATSEYLKVGNQPQHF. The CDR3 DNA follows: TGTGCCACCAGTGAGTACCTTAAAGTGGGCAATCAGCCCCAGCATTTT.

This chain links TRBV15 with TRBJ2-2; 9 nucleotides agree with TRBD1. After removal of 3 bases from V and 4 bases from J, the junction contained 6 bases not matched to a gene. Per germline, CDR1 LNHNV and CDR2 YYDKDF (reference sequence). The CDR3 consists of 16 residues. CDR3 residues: CATSSPGQGLTGELFF. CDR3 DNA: TGTGCCACCAGCAGCCCGGGACAGGGCCTCACCGGGGAGCTGTTTTTT.

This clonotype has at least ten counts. CDR3 in DNA: TGTGCCAGCAGTTTTGCGGGCAGAGTAGATACGCAGTATTTT. Translating it yields CASSFAGRVDTQYF. V usage is TRBV28 and J usage is TRBJ2-3, with a possible D match to TRBD2 (5 bases). Germline V gene sequence: CDR1 MDHEN, CDR2 SYDVKM. V lost 3 bases and J 5 bases, leaving 12 bases between the germline ends. The CDR3 sequence is 14 residues long. The whole variable domain, remainder taken from reference TRBV28 and TRBJ2-3, is DVKVTQSSRYLVKRTGEKVFLECVQDMDHENMFWYRQDPGLGLRLIYFSYDVKMKEKGDIPEGYSVSREKKERFSLILESASTNQTSMYLCASSFAGRVDTQYFGPGTRLTVL.

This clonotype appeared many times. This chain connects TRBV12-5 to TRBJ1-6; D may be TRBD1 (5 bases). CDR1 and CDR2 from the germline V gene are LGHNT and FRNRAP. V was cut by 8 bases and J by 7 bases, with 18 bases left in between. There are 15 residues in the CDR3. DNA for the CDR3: TGTGCTAGTATGGCCCAGCAGGGAGGAAATTCACCCCTCCACTTT. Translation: CASMAQQGGNSPLHF.